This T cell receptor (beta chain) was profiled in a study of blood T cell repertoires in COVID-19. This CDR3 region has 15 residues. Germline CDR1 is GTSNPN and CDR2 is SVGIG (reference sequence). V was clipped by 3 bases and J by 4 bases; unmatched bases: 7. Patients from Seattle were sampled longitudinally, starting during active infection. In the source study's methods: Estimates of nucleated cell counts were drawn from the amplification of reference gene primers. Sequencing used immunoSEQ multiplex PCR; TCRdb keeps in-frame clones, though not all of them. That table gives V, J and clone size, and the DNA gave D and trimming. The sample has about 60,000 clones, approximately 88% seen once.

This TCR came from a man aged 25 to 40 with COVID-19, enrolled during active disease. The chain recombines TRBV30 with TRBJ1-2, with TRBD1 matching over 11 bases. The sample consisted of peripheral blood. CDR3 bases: TGTGCCTGGAGCAGGGGACAGGGGGTTACCTATGGCTACACCTTC. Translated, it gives CAWSRGQGVTYGYTF.